This T cell receptor (beta chain) comes out of a study of technical replicates of blood from several donors. TCRdb's table, derived via immunoSEQ multiplex PCR, lists solely in-frame clones and lacks some. The data show tens of thousands of clones, roughly 96% seen once. The germline V gene has CDR1 SGHTA and CDR2 FQGNSA. The ends lost 2 bases at V and 3 bases at J; junction bases unmatched: 4. The CDR3 is made up of 14 amino acids. The chain is built from TRBV7-2 and TRBJ2-7, with 7 bases that match TRBD2. The clonotype comes from a human donor in good health. Sequenced sample: T cells isolated from PBMCs. In DNA, the CDR3 is TGTGCCAGCAGCTTACCTAGCGGATACTACGAGCAGTACTTC. This codes for CASSLPSGYYEQYF.